These 6 T cell receptor beta chains were sequenced from one sample in a study of beta chain features in type 1 diabetes. TCRB transcripts that were expressed got sequenced, as all of the isolated RNA had been reverse transcribed. Repertoires were generated with immunoSEQ multiplex PCR, while TCRdb's copy carries only in-frame clones and drops some. The data contain 250,000 or so clones, 68% of them singletons. Sequencing was carried out using naive CD4+ T cells from blood. The source of these receptors is a man aged 25 to 40 in good health.

This clone appeared a single time. The chain employs TRBV30 and TRBJ1-1; the D gene is possibly TRBD1 (5 bases). With 0 bases removed from V and 4 bases from J, the gap between germline ends came to 9 bases. This CDR3 comprises 13 residues. Germline V gene data show CDR1 as GTSNPN and CDR2 as SVGIG (reference sequence). CDR3 DNA: TGTGCCTGGAGTGTCAACCAGGGCACTGAAGCTTTCTTT. This codes for CAWSVNQGTEAFF.

V is TRBV25-1 and J is TRBJ2-7; possible D gene TRBD2, 6 bases. The CDR3 runs 14 residues. The ends were cut back, 7 bases at V and 7 bases at J, with 20 bases in the middle. Germline values: CDR1 MGHDK, CDR2 SYGVNS. The CDR3: CASKSEGPVREQYF. The CDR3 DNA reads as TGTGCCAGCAAGTCGGAGGGACCAGTACGGGAGCAGTACTTC.

The chain couples TRBV30 to TRBJ2-5, with D possibly being TRBD1 or TRBD2 (5 bases each). The CDR3 is made up of 14 amino acids. The V end lost 5 bases, the J end lost 6 bases, and 19 bases lay between the germline ends. The V gene's germline CDR1 is GTSNPN and CDR2 SVGIG (reference sequence). CDR3 residues: CAWGPGRFEKTQYF. In nucleotides, the CDR3 is TGTGCCTGGGGTCCGGGACGGTTCGAAAAGACCCAGTACTTC.

This chain uses TRBV15 with TRBJ2-1; no clear D. Trimming took 0 bases from V and 0 from J, leaving 18 bases between them. Looked up from germline, CDR1 is LNHNV and CDR2 is YYDKDF (reference sequence). This CDR3 has 19 amino acids. The CDR3 DNA follows: TGTGCCACCAGCAGAGATATACGCTCGGGCAGGAGCTCCTACAATGAGCAGTTCTTC. This sequence encodes CATSRDIRSGRSSYNEQFF.

This clone showed up just a few times. The chain uses TRBV29-1 and TRBJ2-7, with 7 positions matching TRBD1. Germline lookup yields CDR1 SQVTM and CDR2 ANQGSEA. The CDR3 spans 16 residues. With 4 bases clipped from V and 9 bases from J, the junction kept 21 bases outside the gene matches. CDR3 protein: CSVVVADRVSVAGQYF. In DNA form, the CDR3 reads TGCAGCGTTGTAGTAGCCGACAGGGTCAGCGTGGCGGGGCAGTACTTC.

V and J are TRBV29-1 and TRBJ1-2; 7 bases match TRBD1. CDR3 length: 15 amino acids. CDR1 and CDR2 (germline): SQVTM, ANQGSEA. J lost 4 bases, V lost 2 bases, and 10 bases had no gene match. CDR3 bases: TGCAGCGTTGAAAGCCCCCCAGGGGGAGGCTATGGCTACACCTTC. This sequence encodes CSVESPPGGGYGYTF.